The clone carrying this TCR beta chain was picked up many times. Its antigen is unidentified. The data are from a study of blood T cells in healthy people across ages. Findings and caveats of the study: In older individuals, TCR beta diversity per million T cells was lower, falling roughly linearly with age. Conclusively comparing naive with antigen-experienced cells was impossible with unsorted PBMCs.

For the second PCR, which ran for about 7 to 11 cycles, a sample-barcoded 5' primer and a J-beta primer mix were used. In TCRdb, the 5' RACE reads were re-called with MiXCR into one record per CDR3 protein. The sample has 600,000 or so distinct CDR3 sequences; about 30% are singletons. This CDR3 has 14 amino acids. Isolated PBMCs totaled at least 6 million in each sample. The source material was blood. V gene TRBV21-1 combines with J gene TRBJ2-5. TRBV21-1 is tagged as a pseudogene. The sequence was obtained from a woman older than 75 in good health. The DNA for the CDR3 is TGTGCCAGCAGCAAAGCGGGGAACTGGGAGACCCAGTACTTC. Protein sequence: CASSKAGNWETQYF.